A selection of T cell receptor beta chains follows, all from one sample in a study of control samples from healthy donors and cancer patients. Using immunoSEQ multiplex PCR, the repertoire was profiled, and TCRdb retains in-frame clones only, with some absent. Of about 100,000 clones listed, approximately 80% are singletons. Sequencing was done on a sample of blood. The receptors here all came from a man in his thirties or forties in good health. The CDR3 runs from the conserved cysteine through the conserved F or W. The D gene is left open where the match is weak. The size field is filled for only some rows; it gives once, few, many or a size class.

clone_size j_call d_call v_call cdr3_aa cdr3_nt
. TRBJ2-7 . TRBV3-1/TRBV3-2 CASSGPLEEQYF TGTGCCAGCTCGGGACCGTTAGAAGAGCAGTACTTC
. TRBJ2-3 . TRBV11-3 CASSGDRSTDTQYF TGTGCCAGCAGCGGCGACAGGAGTACAGATACGCAGTATTTT
. TRBJ2-7 . TRBV28 CASDSSSYEQYF TGTGCCAGCGACTCGAGCTCCTACGAGCAGTACTTC
few TRBJ2-4 TRBD2 TRBV10-3 CAISRTSGGTSKNIQYF TGTGCCATCTCGAGGACTAGCGGGGGCACCTCCAAAAACATTCAGTACTTC
. TRBJ2-3 . TRBV29-1 CSTGQGDTQYF TGCAGCACGGGGCAGGGAGATACGCAGTATTTT
. TRBJ2-2 . TRBV2 CASSGDVTGELFF TGTGCCAGCAGTGGGGACGTAACCGGGGAGCTGTTTTTT
. TRBJ2-5 TRBD2 TRBV7-3 CASSLSPGLASTQYF TGTGCCAGCAGCTTAAGCCCGGGACTAGCATCGACCCAGTACTTC
. TRBJ1-6 . TRBV21-1 CASFRAGNSPLHF TGTGCCAGCTTCAGGGCGGGTAATTCACCCCTCCACTTT
. TRBJ2-7 . TRBV5-6 CASSLRLGLTGRSYEQYF TGTGCCAGCAGCTTGAGGTTGGGCCTCACTGGCCGCTCCTACGAGCAGTACTTC
. TRBJ2-2 . TRBV28 CASSLVTFAGELFF TGTGCCAGCAGTTTGGTTACGTTCGCCGGGGAGCTGTTTTTT
. TRBJ1-2 . TRBV7-2 CASRLKMGLNYGYTF TGTGCCAGCAGGCTAAAGATGGGCCTTAACTATGGCTACACCTTC
. TRBJ1-2 . TRBV18 CASSPEQILGYTF TGTGCCAGCTCACCTGAACAGATTCTTGGCTACACCTTC
. TRBJ1-3 . TRBV30 CASSKTGRGTIYF TGTGCCTCTTCGAAGACAGGACGCGGCACCATATATTTT
. TRBJ1-1 . TRBV5-1 CASSPLGRTEAFF TGCGCCAGCAGCCCGCTCGGGCGCACTGAAGCTTTCTTT
. TRBJ1-1 . TRBV7-9 CASSLRLSEGEAFF TGTGCCAGCAGCCTTCGGCTCTCGGAGGGTGAAGCTTTCTTT
. TRBJ1-2 . TRBV6-5 CASRGGRGYGYTF TGTGCCAGCAGAGGTGGGAGGGGGTATGGCTACACCTTC
. TRBJ2-1 TRBD1 TRBV25-1 CASRATGGSYNEQFF TGTGCCAGCAGGGCCACAGGGGGCTCGTACAATGAGCAGTTCTTC
. TRBJ2-7 . TRBV15 CATSRGAGPNYEQYF TGTGCCACCAGCAGAGGGGCGGGGCCAAATTACGAGCAGTACTTC
few TRBJ1-5 . TRBV2 CASSVEWGGNQPQHF TGTGCCAGCAGTGTGGAGTGGGGGGGCAATCAGCCCCAGCATTTT
. TRBJ2-2 . TRBV7-6 CASSGGPLGSRSTGELFF TGTGCCAGCAGCGGAGGGCCCCTGGGGAGTAGGTCAACCGGGGAGCTGTTTTTT
few TRBJ1-4 TRBD1 TRBV19 CASKFQGGKKLFF TGTGCCAGTAAATTTCAGGGGGGAAAAAAACTGTTTTTT
few TRBJ2-7 . TRBV7-9 CASSSRDARDEQYF TGTGCCAGCAGCTCCCGGGACGCCCGGGACGAGCAGTACTTC
. TRBJ2-1 TRBD2 TRBV11-2 CASNKAGASYNEQFF TGTGCCAGCAATAAAGCGGGGGCCTCCTACAATGAGCAGTTCTTC
. TRBJ2-7 . TRBV28 CASSSGAEEQYF TGTGCCAGCAGTTCCGGGGCGGAAGAGCAGTACTTC
. TRBJ2-1 . TRBV5-1 CASSLASSYNEQFF TGCGCCAGCAGCTTGGCGAGCTCCTACAATGAGCAGTTCTTC
. TRBJ1-6 . TRBV19 CASSLLGQPLHF TGTGCCAGTAGCCTGCTCGGGCAGCCCCTCCACTTT
. TRBJ2-7 . TRBV28 CASSPLSYYEQYF TGTGCCAGCAGTCCCCTTAGTTACTACGAGCAGTACTTC
. TRBJ1-5 . TRBV28 CASSDLGGTGQPQHF TGTGCCAGCAGTGACCTCGGAGGGACGGGGCAGCCCCAGCATTTT
. TRBJ1-1 . TRBV6-6 CASSYRTENTEAFF TGTGCCAGCAGTTACCGGACAGAGAACACTGAAGCTTTCTTT
. TRBJ2-3 . TRBV6-2/TRBV6-3 CASSQVVGTDTQYF TGTGCCAGCAGTCAGGTGGTCGGGACAGATACGCAGTATTTT
. TRBJ1-5 . TRBV27 CASSRMGAGQPQHF TGTGCCAGCAGCCGCATGGGGGCGGGTCAGCCCCAGCATTTT
. TRBJ1-1 TRBD1 TRBV10-3 CAISLDRTTNTEAFF TGTGCCATCAGCTTGGACAGGACTACGAACACTGAAGCTTTCTTT
. TRBJ2-3 . TRBV7-2 CASSLAARGTDTQYF TGTGCCAGCAGCTTAGCTGCCAGGGGCACAGATACGCAGTATTTT
. TRBJ1-2 . TRBV19 CASSSDGYGYTF TGTGCCAGTAGTTCGGACGGTTATGGCTACACCTTC
few TRBJ2-3 . TRBV10-1 CASSVLAGPSSTDTQYF TGCGCCAGCAGTGTCCTGGCAGGGCCCTCTAGCACAGATACGCAGTATTTT
. TRBJ2-3 . TRBV29-1 CSVTDRNTDTQYF TGCAGCGTTACCGACAGGAACACAGATACGCAGTATTTT
. TRBJ1-1 . TRBV5-4 CASSLVLGSTEAFF TGTGCCAGCAGCTTGGTTCTGGGCAGCACTGAAGCTTTCTTT
. TRBJ2-2 . TRBV6-5 CASSYSRGAGTGELFF TGTGCCAGCAGTTACTCGAGGGGGGCGGGCACCGGGGAGCTGTTTTTT
. TRBJ1-5 . TRBV7-8 CASSASDSNQPQHF TGTGCCAGCAGCGCGAGTGATAGCAATCAGCCCCAGCATTTT
. TRBJ2-2 . TRBV21-1 CASNGTMVGGPTGELFF TGTGCCAGCAACGGTACCATGGTGGGGGGGCCCACCGGGGAGCTGTTTTTT
. TRBJ1-4 . TRBV3-1/TRBV3-2 CASSLFRNEKLFF TGTGCCAGCAGCCTCTTCAGGAATGAAAAACTGTTTTTT
once TRBJ1-1 . TRBV20-1 CSASLEFMNTEAFF TGCAGTGCTAGTCTGGAGTTTATGAACACTGAAGCTTTCTTT
. TRBJ2-7 . TRBV29-1 CSVVNNYEQYF TGCAGCGTTGTGAACAACTACGAGCAGTACTTC
. TRBJ1-4 TRBD1 TRBV20-1 CSARTGEKLFF TGCAGTGCTCGGACAGGAGAAAAACTGTTTTTT
. TRBJ2-2 . TRBV7-3 CASSSNSGNTGELFF TGTGCCAGCAGCTCGAATTCCGGTAACACCGGGGAGCTGTTTTTT
once TRBJ2-3 . TRBV2 CASSSMGGATDTQYF TGTGCCAGCAGTTCCATGGGGGGAGCCACAGATACGCAGTATTTT
few TRBJ2-3 TRBD2 TRBV5-1 CASSSTSGGPTDTQYF TGCGCCAGCAGCTCGACTAGCGGGGGGCCCACAGATACGCAGTATTTT
. TRBJ2-3 . TRBV9 CASSPHAGGTDTQYF TGTGCCAGCTCCCCACACGCCGGGGGCACAGATACGCAGTATTTT
. TRBJ2-3 . TRBV7-2 CASSSGQDTDTQYF TGTGCCAGCAGCTCCGGGCAGGACACAGATACGCAGTATTTT